This T cell receptor (beta chain) came from a study of OX40 agonist ivuxolimab in advanced cancers. On the study more broadly: Participants averaged about 66 years of age (range about 23 to 79) and were 75% to 90% male. The study, taken as a whole, reports: Expanded peripheral T-cell antigen specificity went undetermined. Fewer expanded clones were found on average in CD4+ than in CD8+ T cells.

TCRdb's table, derived via immunoSEQ multiplex PCR, lists solely in-frame clones and lacks some. The sample lists about 51,000 clones; approximately 80% were seen once. The sampling schedule covered blood at baseline, cycle 4 day 1, and cycle 7 day 1. A remark on this clone: Its antigen is undetermined.

Trimming took 6 bases from V and 4 from J, leaving 12 bases between them. This CDR3 comprises 13 residues. Germline CDR1 is KGHSH and CDR2 is LQKENI. The receptor was derived from an adult with an advanced solid tumor such as melanoma, head and neck, liver or kidney cancer. The sequencing here drew on CD4+ or CD8+ T cells sorted from blood, taken in a trial of the OX40 agonist ivuxolimab. The rearrangement links TRBV18 to TRBJ1-1; the D gene is possibly TRBD1 (6 bases). The CDR3 region is CASSVKGGTEAFF. In nucleotides, the CDR3 is TGTGCCAGCTCCGTGAAAGGGGGCACTGAAGCTTTCTTT.